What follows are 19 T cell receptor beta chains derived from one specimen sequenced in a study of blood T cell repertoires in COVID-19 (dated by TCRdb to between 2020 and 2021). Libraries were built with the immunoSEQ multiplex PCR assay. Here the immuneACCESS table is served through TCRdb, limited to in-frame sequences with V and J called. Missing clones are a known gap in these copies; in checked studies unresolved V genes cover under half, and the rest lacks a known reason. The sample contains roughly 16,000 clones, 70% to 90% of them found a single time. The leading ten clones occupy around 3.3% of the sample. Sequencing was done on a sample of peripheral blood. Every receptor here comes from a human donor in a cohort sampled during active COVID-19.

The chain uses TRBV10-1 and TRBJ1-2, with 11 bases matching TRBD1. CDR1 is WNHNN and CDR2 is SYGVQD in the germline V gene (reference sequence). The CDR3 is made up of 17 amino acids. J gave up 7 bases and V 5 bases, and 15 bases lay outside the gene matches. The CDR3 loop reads CASSPASFGQGAGGYTF. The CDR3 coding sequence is TGCGCCAGCAGTCCCGCCTCTTTTGGACAGGGGGCCGGTGGCTACACCTTC.

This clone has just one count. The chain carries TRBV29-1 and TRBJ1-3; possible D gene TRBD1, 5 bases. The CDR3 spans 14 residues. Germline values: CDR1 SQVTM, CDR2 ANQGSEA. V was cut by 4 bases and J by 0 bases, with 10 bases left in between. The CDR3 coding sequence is TGCAGCGTTGGAAACCAGGGCTCTGGAAACACCATATATTTT. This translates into CSVGNQGSGNTIYF.

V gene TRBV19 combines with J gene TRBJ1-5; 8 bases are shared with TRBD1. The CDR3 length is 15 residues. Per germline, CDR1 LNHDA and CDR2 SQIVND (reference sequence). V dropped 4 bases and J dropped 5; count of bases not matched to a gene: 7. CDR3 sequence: CASSKSGQGDQPQHF. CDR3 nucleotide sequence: TGTGCCAGTAGTAAATCCGGACAGGGAGATCAGCCCCAGCATTTT.

CDR3 nucleotide sequence: TGTGCCAGCACTGCCGACAGCATCTCTGGAAACACCATATATTTT. It yields the protein CASTADSISGNTIYF. This chain connects TRBV2 to TRBJ1-3; weak D call: TRBD1 (5 bases). Per the germline V gene, CDR1 is SNHLY and CDR2 is FYNNEI. Trimming removed 7 bases at V and 0 bases at J, with 13 bases between. The CDR3 runs to 15 residues.

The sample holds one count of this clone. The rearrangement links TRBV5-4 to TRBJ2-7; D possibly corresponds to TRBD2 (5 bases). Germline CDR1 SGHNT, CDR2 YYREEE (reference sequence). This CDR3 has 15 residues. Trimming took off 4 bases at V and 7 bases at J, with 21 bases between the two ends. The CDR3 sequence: CASSLSQFPRGEQYF. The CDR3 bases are TGTGCCAGCAGCCTATCGCAATTCCCTCGAGGGGAGCAGTACTTC.

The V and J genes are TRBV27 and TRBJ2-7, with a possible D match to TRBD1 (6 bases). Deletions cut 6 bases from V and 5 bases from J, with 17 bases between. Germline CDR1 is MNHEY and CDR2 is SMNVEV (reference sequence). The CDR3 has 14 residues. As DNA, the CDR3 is TGTGCCAGCAGACACTCGGGACAACGCAACGAGCAGTACTTC. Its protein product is CASRHSGQRNEQYF.

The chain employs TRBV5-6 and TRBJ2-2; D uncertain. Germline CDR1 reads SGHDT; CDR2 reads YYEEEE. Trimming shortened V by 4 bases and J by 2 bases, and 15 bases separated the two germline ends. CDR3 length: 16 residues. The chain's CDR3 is CASSPLQIENTGELFF. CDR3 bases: TGTGCCAGCAGCCCCCTACAGATAGAAAACACCGGGGAGCTGTTTTTT.

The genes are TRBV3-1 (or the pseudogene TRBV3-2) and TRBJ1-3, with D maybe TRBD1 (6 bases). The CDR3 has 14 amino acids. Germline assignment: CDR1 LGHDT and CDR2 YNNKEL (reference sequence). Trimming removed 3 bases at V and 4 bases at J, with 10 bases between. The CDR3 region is CASSQGDRGNTIYF. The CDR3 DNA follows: TGTGCCAGCAGCCAGGGAGACAGGGGAAACACCATATATTTT.

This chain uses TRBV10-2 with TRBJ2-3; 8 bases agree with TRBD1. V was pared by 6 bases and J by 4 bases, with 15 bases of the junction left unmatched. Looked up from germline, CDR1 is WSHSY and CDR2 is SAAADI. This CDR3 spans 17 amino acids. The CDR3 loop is CASSGGQVTVRPDTQYF. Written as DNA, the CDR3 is TGCGCCAGCAGCGGGGGACAGGTAACGGTTAGACCAGATACGCAGTATTTT.

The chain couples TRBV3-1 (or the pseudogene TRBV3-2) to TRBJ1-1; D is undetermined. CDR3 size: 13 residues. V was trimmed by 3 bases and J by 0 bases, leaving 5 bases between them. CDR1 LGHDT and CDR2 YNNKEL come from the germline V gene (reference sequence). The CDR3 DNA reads TGTGCCAGCAGCCAGTTCATGAACACTGAAGCTTTCTTT. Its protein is CASSQFMNTEAFF.

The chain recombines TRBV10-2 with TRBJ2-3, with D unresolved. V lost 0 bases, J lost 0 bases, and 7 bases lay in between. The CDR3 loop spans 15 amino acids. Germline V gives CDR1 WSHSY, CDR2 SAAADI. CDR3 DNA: TGCGCCAGCAGTGAGTCACCCACTAGCACAGATACGCAGTATTTT. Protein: CASSESPTSTDTQYF.

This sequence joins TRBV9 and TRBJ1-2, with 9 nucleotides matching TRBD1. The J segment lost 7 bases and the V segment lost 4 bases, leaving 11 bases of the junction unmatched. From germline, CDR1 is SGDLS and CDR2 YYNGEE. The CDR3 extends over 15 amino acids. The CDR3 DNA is TGTGCCAGCAGCAGGGACAGGGCGGGTTTAGGTGGCTACACCTTC. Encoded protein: CASSRDRAGLGGYTF.

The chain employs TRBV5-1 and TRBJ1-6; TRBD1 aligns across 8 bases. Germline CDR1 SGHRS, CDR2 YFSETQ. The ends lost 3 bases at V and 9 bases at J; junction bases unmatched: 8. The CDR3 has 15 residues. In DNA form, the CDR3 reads TGCGCCAGCAGCTCAACGACAGGGGTCATTTCACCCCTCCACTTT. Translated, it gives CASSSTTGVISPLHF.

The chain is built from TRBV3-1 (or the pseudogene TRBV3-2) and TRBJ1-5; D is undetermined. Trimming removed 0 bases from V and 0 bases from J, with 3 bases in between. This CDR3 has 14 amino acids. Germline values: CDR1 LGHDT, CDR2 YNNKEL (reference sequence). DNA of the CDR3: TGTGCCAGCAGCCAAGACTATAGCAATCAGCCCCAGCATTTT. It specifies CASSQDYSNQPQHF.

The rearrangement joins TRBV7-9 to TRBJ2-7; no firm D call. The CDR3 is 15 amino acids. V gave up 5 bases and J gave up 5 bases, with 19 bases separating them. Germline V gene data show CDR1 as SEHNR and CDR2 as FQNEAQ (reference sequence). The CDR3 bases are TGTGCCAGCAGCCCCTCTGGTCCTAGGTTCCACGAGCAGTACTTC. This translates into CASSPSGPRFHEQYF.

This chain's CDR3 is CASRDPTGMQPQHF. Here the CDR3 DNA reads TGTGCCAGTAGGGACCCGACAGGGATGCAGCCCCAGCATTTT. This chain links TRBV19 with TRBJ1-5; 7 bases align to TRBD1. The CDR3 runs 14 residues. Germline V gene data show CDR1 as LNHDA and CDR2 as SQIVND (reference sequence). Trimming cost V 6 bases and J 7 bases; bases outside gene matches: 9.

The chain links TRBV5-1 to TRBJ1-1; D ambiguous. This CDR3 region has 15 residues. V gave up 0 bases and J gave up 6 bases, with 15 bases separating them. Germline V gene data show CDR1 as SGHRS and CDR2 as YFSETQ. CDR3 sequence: CASSLDVAAGAEAFF. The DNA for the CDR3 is TGCGCCAGCAGCTTGGACGTCGCTGCCGGGGCTGAAGCTTTCTTT.

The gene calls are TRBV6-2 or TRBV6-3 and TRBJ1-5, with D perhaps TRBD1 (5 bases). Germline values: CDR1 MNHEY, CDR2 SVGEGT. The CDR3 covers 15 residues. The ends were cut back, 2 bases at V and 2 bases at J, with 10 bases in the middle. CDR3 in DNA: TGTGCCAGCAGTTACGGCAGGGTGGGCAATCAGCCCCAGCATTTT. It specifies CASSYGRVGNQPQHF.

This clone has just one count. CDR3 DNA sequence: TGTGCCAGTAGTAGGAGGACAGTTACTAATGAAAAACTGTTTTTT. Its translation: CASSRRTVTNEKLFF. The rearrangement joins TRBV19 to TRBJ1-4; TRBD1 is a possible D gene (6 bases). V was pared by 4 bases and J by 2 bases, with 11 bases between. The CDR3 totals 15 residues. The germline V gene has CDR1 LNHDA and CDR2 SQIVND (reference sequence).